This T cell receptor (beta chain) was documented in a study of Ad26.COV2.S vaccination and SARS-CoV-2 variants. Study-wide results and caveats: Reportedly, spike-specific CD8+ and CD4+ T cell responses achieved substantial breadth once vaccination had taken place. Vaccinated and placebo-treated recipients had similar non-spike TCR breadth.

J lost 7 bases, V lost 4 bases, and 6 bases had no gene match. CDR1 is SGHRS, CDR2 YFSETQ, per germline. CDR3 length: 15 residues. Assay: immunoSEQ multiplex PCR; the TCRdb copy retains only in-frame clones and omits some. This table has hundreds of thousands of clones, around 89% appearing once. Specified treatment: roughly 20 received Ad26.COV2.S at low or high dose, single or two shots; about 5 received placebo; per-sample allocation not given. Day 63 following the first vaccine or placebo injection was when the samples were taken. As for this clone: Its target is not known.

Specimen: peripheral blood, collected in a trial of Ad26.COV2.S vaccine versus placebo. The chain links TRBV5-1 to TRBJ1-6; 9 nucleotides match TRBD1. This TCR came from a person aged 18-60 years who received the Ad26.COV2.S COVID-19 vaccine or a placebo. The DNA of the CDR3 is TGCGCCAGCAGCAGCACAGGGGGCGGAAATTCACCCCTCCACTTT. It is translated as CASSSTGGGNSPLHF. The entire variable domain, with the rest obtained from reference TRBV5-1 and TRBJ1-6, is as follows: KAGVTQTPRYLIKTRGQQVTLSCSPISGHRSVSWYQQTPGQGLQFLFEYFSETQRNKGNFPGRFSGRQFSNSRSEMNVSTLELGDSALYLCASSSTGGGNSPLHFGNGTRLTVT.